Below, one T cell receptor (beta chain) is given with its context. The clone's antigen remains unknown. No base qualities exist here, and no much larger clone lies one base off it. The source of the sample is a study of a mutant IDH1 vaccine in newly diagnosed glioma (dated by TCRdb to the early 2020s). Describing the broader study: Of the 30 or so patients who were treated, about 62% were male and approximately 40% were female, and the mean age was approximately 40 years. Prior to enrollment, patients had been given standard therapy consisting of radiotherapy alone, temozolomide alone, or radiochemotherapy with temozolomide, with the combination given to most patients. Six visits were used for peripheral blood collection: V03 (baseline), V05, V07, V10, V12 and V13. Longitudinal TCRB deep sequencing was done for fewer than 30 treated patients, wherever samples were available for exploratory analyses. Beyond this particular receptor, the publication reports: Availability determined which PBMC samples were chosen for TCRB deep sequencing. Immune responses induced by the vaccine were seen in around 94% of patients across multiple MHC alleles. Pseudoprogression seemed to be unrelated to changes in the top peripheral T cell clonotypes found by TCRB sequencing. According to the authors, sample limitations meant that analyses of patient blood samples could not be reproduced.

Library method: the immunoSEQ multiplex PCR assay. The hsTCRB Kit was used according to the manufacturer's protocol to amplify rearranged TCR beta chain sequences. An Illumina MiSeq was used to sequence the TCRB libraries. Turning to the authors' computational methods: The proprietary platform of the kit vendor was used for demultiplexing, trimming and gene mapping. TCRdb took over this immuneACCESS table, retaining in-frame rearrangements with V and J assigned. Such tables are incomplete; in checked studies, under half of the missing clones stem from an unresolved V gene, and the remainder is unexplained. V, J and clone size were drawn from that table, and D and trimming were deduced from the DNA. The sample profile shows tens of thousands of clones; about 74% of them were found once. About 1.7% of the sample belongs to the ten largest clones. The label giving this sample's time point can be read as: baseline, week 1 (first vaccination visit). The treatment or condition label corresponds to: pre-vaccination baseline after standard-of-care therapy. Newly diagnosed WHO grade 3 or 4 IDH1-mutant astrocytomas showing loss of nuclear ATRX were present in the donors. The samples were drawn from NOA16, a multicentre, single-arm, open-label phase I trial in Germany that tested a mutant IDH1 peptide vaccine in humans for the first time. Blood drawn at visit V03 was used as the baseline sample for immunogenicity testing. The DNeasy Blood and Tissue Kit was used to extract genomic DNA from EDTA blood for TCRB sequencing.

The CDR3 runs 14 amino acids, cysteine and phenylalanine included. The only DNA kept is the CDR3, 42 bases in frame from the first base. The germline ends are 12 bases apart after V is trimmed by 3 bases and J by 4 bases. The germline V gene (reference sequence) yields MNHEY for CDR1 and SMNVEV for CDR2. The rearranged segments are TRBV27 and TRBJ2-5; TRBD2 is a weak D gene call, 7 bases matching. The sequences come from PBMCs, collected from a glioma patient treated with radiotherapy, temozolomide or both. The clonotype was recovered from a woman aged 40 to 50 with glioma. Here the CDR3 is given as CASSLGGLRETQYF. The DNA is TGTGCCAGCAGTTTGGGGGGGCTCAGAGAGACCCAGTACTTC.